This TCR beta chain was sequenced for a study of graft-versus-host responses after intestinal transplantation. TCRdb's table, derived via immunoSEQ multiplex PCR, lists solely in-frame clones and lacks some. Found here are about 19,000 clones, around 86% of them singletons; the top ten hold 9.4%. This clone was seen a handful of times. This receptor was obtained from a human patient who received an intestinal transplant, so some T cells may come from the graft donor. The input for sequencing was PBMCs, taken approximately 240 days after intestinal transplant.

CDR3 nucleotide sequence: TGTGCCAGCAGCTCAATCAATCAGCCCCAGCATTTT. Translating it yields CASSSINQPQHF. The chain uses TRBV7-4 and TRBJ1-5, with D uncertain. CDR1 is SGHVT and CDR2 is SQSDAQ in the germline V gene. Trimming removed 4 bases at V and 3 bases at J, with 4 bases between. The CDR3 is 12 amino acids.